This passage covers 5 T cell receptor beta chains from one sample sequenced in a study of blood T cell repertoires in COVID-19. Here immunoSEQ multiplex PCR was the method, and the copy in TCRdb shows in-frame clones only, minus some. This repertoire shows 65,000 to 80,000 clones, about four fifths found once; its top ten account for just over 20%. Input material: peripheral blood. The receptors derive from a human donor in a cohort sampled during active COVID-19.

The J gene is TRBJ2-1, the V gene TRBV6-2 or TRBV6-3; tentative D call: TRBD2 (6 bases). Germline V lookup: CDR1 MNHEY, CDR2 SVGEGT. Between the trimmed V and J ends, which lost 6 bases and 8 bases, there was a span of 23 bases. The CDR3 runs to 16 residues. The CDR3 nucleotides are TGTGCCAGCAGCCCTGGGGGGATGGTGGGTTTTGATGAGCAGTTCTTC. It is translated as CASSPGGMVGFDEQFF.

The chain links TRBV2 to TRBJ2-5; TRBD2 aligns across 8 bases. The CDR3 is made up of 13 amino acids. Germline CDR1 is SNHLY and CDR2 is FYNNEI. Germline trimming cut 10 bases from V and 4 bases from J; bases unmatched to any gene: 8. CDR3 sequence reads: CATGSGGGETQYF. CDR3 bases: TGTGCCACTGGGAGCGGGGGAGGAGAGACCCAGTACTTC. The whole variable domain, filled in from reference TRBV2 and TRBJ2-5, reads EPEVTQTPSHQVTQMGQEVILRCVPISNHLYFYWYRQILGQKVEFLVSFYNNEISEKSEIFDDQFSVERPDGSNFTLKIRSTKLEDSAMYFCATGSGGGETQYFGPGTRLLVL.

V usage is TRBV7-2 and J usage is TRBJ1-5; 8 nucleotides match TRBD1. The CDR3 runs 19 residues. J was trimmed by 1 base and V by 2 bases; bases with no gene match: 13. The germline CDR1 and CDR2 sequences are SGHTA and FQGNSA. The CDR3 DNA follows: TGTGCCAGCAGCTTAAGAGGCACAGGGGGAAAGGGAAGCAATCAGCCCCAGCATTTT. This codes for CASSLRGTGGKGSNQPQHF. Supplemented by reference TRBV7-2 and TRBJ1-5, the full variable domain reads GAGVSQSPSNKVTEKGKDVELRCDPISGHTALYWYRQSLGQGLEFLIYFQGNSAPDKSGLPSDRFSAERTGGSVSTLTIQRTQQEDSAVYLCASSLRGTGGKGSNQPQHFGDGTRLSIL.

This clone was seen a few times. The V and J genes are TRBV2 and TRBJ2-3; D remains ambiguous. V was shortened by 5 bases and J by 6 bases, with 6 bases between the two germline ends. Germline V lookup: CDR1 SNHLY, CDR2 FYNNEI. CDR3 length: 11 residues. The CDR3 DNA follows: TGTGCCAGCAGTACCGAGGATACGCAGTATTTT. It codes for CASSTEDTQYF.

This chain links TRBV28 with TRBJ1-1; D perhaps matches TRBD1 (6 bases). CDR1 is MDHEN and CDR2 is SYDVKM in the germline V gene. The CDR3 loop spans 12 amino acids. Trimming took 5 bases from V and 10 from J, leaving 14 bases between them. For the CDR3, the DNA is TGTGCCAGCAGTCCAACAGGGAGAGTAGCTTTCTTT. As protein: CASSPTGRVAFF.